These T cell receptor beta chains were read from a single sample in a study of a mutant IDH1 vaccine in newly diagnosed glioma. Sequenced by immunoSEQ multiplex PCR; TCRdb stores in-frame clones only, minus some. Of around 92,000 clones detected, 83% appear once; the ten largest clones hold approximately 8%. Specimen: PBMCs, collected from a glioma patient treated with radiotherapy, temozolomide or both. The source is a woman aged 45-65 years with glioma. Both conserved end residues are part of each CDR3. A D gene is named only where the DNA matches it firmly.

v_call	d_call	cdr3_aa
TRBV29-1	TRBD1	CSVAPGQNTDTQYF
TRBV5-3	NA	CARSQYNSPLHF
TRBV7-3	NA	CASSATPDGNSPLHF
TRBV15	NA	CATSREGTWSYF
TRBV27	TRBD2	CASSLSLPSGGVYEQYF
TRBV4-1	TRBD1	CASSQDSPLTGGDQPQHF
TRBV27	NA	CASSLSVGELAYEQYF
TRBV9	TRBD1	CASSGGTGRTEAFF
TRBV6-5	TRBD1	CASSYAGGYEQYF
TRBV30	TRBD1	CAWRGTGNYQPQHF
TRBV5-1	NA	CASSMATASEAFF
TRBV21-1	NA	CASSKEFGGVGPGAGNTIYF
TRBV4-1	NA	CASSQWNRRTETQYF
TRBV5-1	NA	CASSLGKGGEKLFF
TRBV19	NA	CASSQGNSGNTIYF
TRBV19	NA	CASSILSGVGNQPQHF
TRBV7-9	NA	CASSLEISEAFF
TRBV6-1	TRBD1	CASSATGTGRTEAFF
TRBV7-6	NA	CASSLYGGSPLHF
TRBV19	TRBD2	CASNSGGSARELFF
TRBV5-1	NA	CASSLGGTMNTEAFF
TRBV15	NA	CATTRGPNEKLFF
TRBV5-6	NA	CASSLATGFSEAFF
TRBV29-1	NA	CSVDYNEQFF
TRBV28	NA	CASREGQMNTEAFF
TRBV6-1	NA	CASSIRGVDTEAFF
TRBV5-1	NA	CASSFDGQDQPQHF
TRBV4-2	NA	CASSQDPSEGYTF
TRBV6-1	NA	CASSEDGQGIREQYF
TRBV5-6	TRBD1	CASSLKWTGVNEQFF
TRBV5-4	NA	CASSLAQGRETQYF
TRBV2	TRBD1	CASSVRGQGANTGELFF
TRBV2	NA	CASPKEGAPNYGYTF
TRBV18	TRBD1	CASSLQGTDEQYF
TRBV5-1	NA	CASSLAPSLYNEQFF
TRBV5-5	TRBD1	CASSLAQGAGEKLFF
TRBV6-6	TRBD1	CATRTGGSYEQYF
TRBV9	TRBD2	CASSVGGGAGETQYF
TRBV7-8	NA	CASSPSTGSGNTIYF
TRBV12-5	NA	CASGLVGDSPLHF
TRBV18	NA	CASSPLAQGSGQPQHF
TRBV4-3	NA	CASSQGSGHQPQHF
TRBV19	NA	CASSMGTYDEQFF
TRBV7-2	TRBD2	CASSSSGGSVYEQYF
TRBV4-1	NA	CASSPLGEKLFF
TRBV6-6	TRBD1	CASSYDRESGYTF
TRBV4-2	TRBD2	CASSQDALWGGKITDTQYF
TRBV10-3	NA	CAIKVSSYNEQFF
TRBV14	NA	CASSQDDGVYETQYF
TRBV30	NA	CAWSVAKETQYF
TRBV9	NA	CASSVGGSAPLHF
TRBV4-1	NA	CASSGAGVKNIQYF